These 22 T cell receptor beta chains share one sample of origin, sequenced in a study of T cell changes during pregnancy in multiple sclerosis. TCRdb's table, derived via immunoSEQ multiplex PCR, lists solely in-frame clones and lacks some. In the table there are roughly 99,000 clones, about 90% of which are singletons. This specimen consisted of peripheral blood, obtained after pregnancy. The origin of the receptors is a female donor in good health, enrolled as a control in a pregnancy study.

J is TRBJ1-1 and V is TRBV5-4; D is unclear. Trimming took off 4 bases at V and 1 base at J, with 8 bases between the two ends. The length of the CDR3 is 13 residues. Germline V gives CDR1 SGHNT, CDR2 YYREEE (reference sequence). CDR3 in DNA: TGTGCCAGCAGCACACCACAGAACACTGAAGCTTTCTTT. This encodes CASSTPQNTEAFF.

This clone was found once. The chain couples TRBV28 to TRBJ1-1; TRBD1 is a possible D gene (5 bases). Trimming shortened V by 6 bases and J by 2 bases, and 16 bases separated the two germline ends. The CDR3 has 15 amino acids. CDR1 is MDHEN, CDR2 SYDVKM, per germline. CDR3 amino acids: CASSPPGGVNTEAFF. The CDR3 DNA follows: TGTGCCAGCAGCCCGCCGGGGGGGGTTAACACTGAAGCTTTCTTT.

The chain uses TRBV5-1 and TRBJ1-5, with TRBD1 matching over 11 bases. Germline CDR1 reads SGHRS; CDR2 reads YFSETQ. The V and J ends lost 4 bases and 4 bases, in that order; junction bases with no gene match: 4. The CDR3 spans 15 residues. This chain's CDR3 is CASSLGQGVNQPQHF. In DNA, the CDR3 is TGCGCCAGCAGCCTGGGACAGGGGGTTAATCAGCCCCAGCATTTT.

V gene TRBV18 combines with J gene TRBJ2-6; 7 positions agree with TRBD1. CDR1 and CDR2 from the germline V gene are KGHSH and LQKENI. The CDR3 has 17 residues. Trimming removed 6 bases from V and 0 bases from J; junction bases left unmatched: 8. CDR3 nucleotide sequence: TGTGCCAGCTCGGAACAGGGGAAAGGCTCTGGGGCCAACGTCCTGACTTTC. This encodes CASSEQGKGSGANVLTF.

The chain carries TRBV6-5 and TRBJ1-6; TRBD1 might be the D (5 bases). The CDR3 is 15 amino acids. The germline V gene encodes CDR1 MNHEY and CDR2 SVGAGI. With 8 bases removed from V and 9 bases from J, the gap between germline ends came to 20 bases. The CDR3, as DNA: TGTGCCAGCGCATGGGGAGGGGCATCGGGTTCACCCCTCCACTTT. The encoded protein is CASAWGGASGSPLHF.

This chain uses TRBV28 with TRBJ2-7; TRBD2 matches 7 bases. Losses at the gene ends were 6 bases for V and 3 bases for J; bases not matched to a gene: 2. The length of the CDR3 is 12 residues. The germline CDR1 and CDR2 sequences are MDHEN and SYDVKM. The CDR3 is CASRTGGYEQYF. The CDR3 bases are TGTGCCAGCAGGACGGGGGGCTACGAGCAGTACTTC.

This chain uses TRBV19 with TRBJ2-1; 12 positions match TRBD2. Germline CDR1 is LNHDA and CDR2 is SQIVND (reference sequence). The ends lost 2 bases at V and 6 bases at J; junction bases unmatched: 8. This CDR3 has 17 residues. Here the CDR3 reads CASSISSGRALRNEQFF. CDR3 nucleotide sequence: TGTGCCAGTAGTATATCTAGCGGGAGGGCCCTCCGCAATGAGCAGTTCTTC.

This chain connects TRBV11-3 to TRBJ2-2; D is perhaps TRBD1 (7 bases). The V end lost 0 bases, the J end lost 3 bases, and 17 bases lay between the germline ends. CDR1 and CDR2 from the germline V gene are SGHNT and YENEEA. The CDR3 extends over 18 amino acids. CDR3 nucleotide sequence: TGTGCCAGCAGCTTAGATCAGGGGGGACGCGCCGACACCGGGGAGCTGTTTTTT. The encoded protein is CASSLDQGGRADTGELFF.

In this sample, this clone turned up once. The chain carries TRBV6-1 and TRBJ1-1; possibly TRBD1 for D (5 bases). Looked up from germline, CDR1 is MNHNS and CDR2 is SASEGT. The CDR3 sequence is 14 residues long. V was pared by 8 bases and J by 3 bases, with 16 bases between. The CDR3 spells CASPRGWGDTEAFF. The CDR3 nucleotides are TGTGCCAGCCCCCGGGGGTGGGGGGACACTGAAGCTTTCTTT.

The J gene is TRBJ2-3, the V gene TRBV15; 7 bases agree with TRBD2. Germline CDR1 reads LNHNV; CDR2 reads YYDKDF (reference sequence). V lost 3 bases, J lost 4 bases, and 7 bases stayed unmatched. The CDR3 totals 15 residues. CDR3 loop: CATSRKRGGSDTQYF. The CDR3 DNA follows: TGTGCCACCAGCAGGAAGCGGGGTGGGTCAGATACGCAGTATTTT.

The V and J genes are TRBV6-6 and TRBJ1-1; no clear D. Trimming cost V 1 base and J 1 base, with 7 bases left between them. The germline CDR1 and CDR2 sequences are MNHNY and SVGAGI (reference sequence). This CDR3 has 14 residues. Written as DNA, the CDR3 is TGTGCCAGCAGTTACTTGGAGGGGAACACTGAAGCTTTCTTT. Translation gives CASSYLEGNTEAFF.

V usage is TRBV5-6 and J usage is TRBJ1-2, with a possible D match to TRBD1 (5 bases). Germline V CDR1 and CDR2: SGHDT, YYEEEE. This CDR3 has 16 residues. V lost 3 bases and J lost 2, with 17 bases in between. The CDR3 region is CASSWPYQGGNYGYTF. In DNA form, the CDR3 reads TGTGCCAGCAGCTGGCCTTATCAGGGTGGGAACTATGGCTACACCTTC. The variable domain in full, completed from reference TRBV5-6 and TRBJ1-2, reads DAGVTQSPTHLIKTRGQQVTLRCSPKSGHDTVSWYQQALGQGPQFIFQYYEEEERQRGNFPDRFSGHQFPNYSSELNVNALLLGDSALYLCASSWPYQGGNYGYTFGSGTRLTVV.

The chain combines TRBV6-5 with TRBJ1-1, with 10 nucleotides matching TRBD1. Trimming at V came to 5 bases and at J to 4 bases, leaving 4 bases not matched to a gene. The length of the CDR3 is 14 residues. Germline V lookup: CDR1 MNHEY, CDR2 SVGAGI. CDR3 amino acids: CASSPRTGGTEAFF. CDR3 DNA sequence: TGTGCCAGCAGTCCAAGGACAGGGGGCACTGAAGCTTTCTTT.

The chain recombines TRBV7-9 with TRBJ1-3; 8 bases line up with TRBD1. This CDR3 contains 16 residues. Unmatched junction bases numbered 7, after V lost 6 bases and J lost 0 bases. The germline V gene encodes CDR1 SEHNR and CDR2 FQNEAQ (reference sequence). The CDR3 loop reads CASSTRQGSSGNTIYF. Here the CDR3 DNA reads TGTGCCAGCAGTACTCGACAGGGGAGCTCTGGAAACACCATATATTTT.

This clone was counted once. The chain uses TRBV2 and TRBJ2-2, with D possibly being TRBD2 (5 bases). Trimming left V 6 bases short and J 7 bases short, with 12 bases between. This CDR3 is built from 13 residues. From germline, CDR1 is SNHLY and CDR2 FYNNEI. The DNA of the CDR3 is TGTGCCAGCAGATACGAGGCGGGCGGGGAGCTGTTTTTT. It codes for CASRYEAGGELFF. Combining the CDR3 with reference TRBV2 and TRBJ2-2 gives the whole variable domain EPEVTQTPSHQVTQMGQEVILRCVPISNHLYFYWYRQILGQKVEFLVSFYNNEISEKSEIFDDQFSVERPDGSNFTLKIRSTKLEDSAMYFCASRYEAGGELFFGEGSRLTVL.

The J gene is TRBJ1-1, the V gene TRBV18; 8 positions match TRBD1. With 4 bases clipped from V and 1 base from J, the junction kept 2 bases outside the gene matches. The CDR3 covers 14 residues. From germline, CDR1 is KGHSH and CDR2 LQKENI. The CDR3 sequence is CASSRTGKNTEAFF. In DNA, the CDR3 is TGTGCCAGCTCACGGACAGGGAAGAACACTGAAGCTTTCTTT.

The V and J genes are TRBV18 and TRBJ2-2, with 11 bases fitting TRBD2. The CDR3 is 15 amino acids. Germline values: CDR1 KGHSH, CDR2 LQKENI. With 5 bases clipped from V and 6 bases from J, the junction kept 5 bases outside the gene matches. DNA of the CDR3: TGTGCCAGCTCAACTACTAGCGGGAGTTCCGGGGAGCTGTTTTTT. It translates to CASSTTSGSSGELFF.

The chain combines TRBV7-6 with TRBJ1-1; TRBD1 aligns across 7 bases. This CDR3 has 15 residues. CDR1 is SGHVS, CDR2 FNYEAQ, per germline. Trimming took 4 bases from V and 4 from J; bases not matched to a gene: 9. The CDR3 reads CASSSNPTGPTEAFF. DNA of the CDR3: TGTGCCAGCAGCTCTAACCCGACAGGGCCCACTGAAGCTTTCTTT.

This chain links TRBV27 with TRBJ1-6; 8 positions match TRBD1. This CDR3 is built from 15 residues. Trimming took 3 bases from V and 7 from J; bases not matched to a gene: 5. The germline CDR1 and CDR2 sequences are MNHEY and SMNVEV (reference sequence). CDR3 protein: CASSLIQGVNSPLHF. The CDR3 bases are TGTGCCAGCAGTTTGATACAGGGGGTAAATTCACCCCTCCACTTT.

The V call is TRBV29-1, the J call TRBJ2-7, with 9 bases aligning to TRBD1. Germline V lookup: CDR1 SQVTM, CDR2 ANQGSEA. J lost 7 bases, V lost 6 bases, and 7 bases had no gene match. CDR3 size: 12 residues. CDR3 sequence: CSVGQGTGEQYF. CDR3 bases: TGCAGCGTGGGACAGGGCACCGGGGAGCAGTACTTC.

The rearrangement uses TRBV7-9 and TRBJ2-6, with a possible D match to TRBD2 (5 bases). Between the trimmed V and J ends, which lost 7 bases and 2 bases, there was a span of 9 bases. Germline lookup yields CDR1 SEHNR and CDR2 FQNEAQ (reference sequence). This CDR3 has 14 residues. In DNA, the CDR3 is TGTGCCAGCATACGGGGTACTGGGGCCAACGTCCTGACTTTC. Residues: CASIRGTGANVLTF. The variable domain in full, with the rest retrieved from reference TRBV7-9 and TRBJ2-6, is DTGVSQNPRHKITKRGQNVTFRCDPISEHNRLYWYRQTLGQGPEFLTYFQNEAQLEKSRLLSDRFSAERPKGSFSTLEIQRTEQGDSAMYLCASIRGTGANVLTFGAGSRLTVL.

The genes are TRBV28 and TRBJ2-3; D not certain. There are 12 residues in the CDR3. Per germline, CDR1 MDHEN and CDR2 SYDVKM. V gave up 5 bases and J gave up 5 bases, with 8 bases separating them. The CDR3 protein is CASSRVEDTQYF. The CDR3 nucleotides are TGTGCCAGCAGTCGGGTGGAAGATACGCAGTATTTT.